One TCR beta chain is described in this entry. Its antigen is unidentified. A much larger clone is a single base away; this may be a read error. Germline V lookup: CDR1 ENHRY, CDR2 SYGVKD. The CDR3 has 16 amino acids. V was shortened by 10 bases and J by 2 bases, with 21 bases between the two germline ends. This entry comes from a study of blood T cells in healthy people across ages. Study-wide background: For every two T cells, template switching captured about one barcoded beta molecule. Overall study findings and caveats: A strong correlation between TCR beta diversity and naive T cell percentage was seen.

Primed by a sample-barcoded 5' primer and a J-beta primer mix, a second PCR proceeded for about 6 to 11 cycles. A tag from a template-switch adaptor with 12 random nucleotides marked each cDNA molecule. MiXCR was run by TCRdb on the 5' RACE reads, yielding one entry per CDR3 protein. The repertoire holds 650,000 to 700,000 distinct CDR3 sequences, with 52% as singletons. The sequencing input was blood. The sequence derives from a woman of 80 years or more in good health. The chain has TRBV10-3 and TRBJ2-1, with D maybe TRBD2 (5 bases). The CDR3 is CATQDSYRSAYNEQFF. The CDR3 nucleotides read TGTGCCACCCAGGACTCCTACCGATCGGCCTACAATGAGCAGTTCTTC.